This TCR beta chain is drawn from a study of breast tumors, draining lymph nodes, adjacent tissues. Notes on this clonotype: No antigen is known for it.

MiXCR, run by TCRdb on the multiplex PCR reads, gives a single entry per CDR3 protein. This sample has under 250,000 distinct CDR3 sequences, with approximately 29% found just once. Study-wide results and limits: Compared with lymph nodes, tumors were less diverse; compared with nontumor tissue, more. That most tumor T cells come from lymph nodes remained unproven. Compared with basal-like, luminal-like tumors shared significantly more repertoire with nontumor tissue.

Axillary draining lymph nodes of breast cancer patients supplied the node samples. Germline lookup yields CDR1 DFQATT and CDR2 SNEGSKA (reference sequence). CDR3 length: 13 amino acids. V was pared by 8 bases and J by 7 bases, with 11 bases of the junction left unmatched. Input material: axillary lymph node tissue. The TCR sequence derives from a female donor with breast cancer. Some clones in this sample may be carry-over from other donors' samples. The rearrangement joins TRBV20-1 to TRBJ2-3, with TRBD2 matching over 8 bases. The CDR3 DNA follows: TGCAGTCTGGAGCGGGGGAACCCAAATACGCAGTATTTT. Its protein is CSLERGNPNTQYF.